Below are 32 T cell receptor beta chains sequenced from a single sample in a study of OX40 agonist ivuxolimab in advanced cancers. TCRdb keeps only in-frame clones here, not all; method: immunoSEQ multiplex PCR. The sample gives under 85,000 clones, about 87% of which show up once; just over 2.5% is in the top ten. Sequenced here: CD4+ or CD8+ T cells sorted from blood, sampled in a trial of the OX40 agonist ivuxolimab. These receptors came from an adult with an advanced solid tumor such as melanoma, head and neck, liver or kidney cancer.

The J gene is TRBJ1-5, the V gene TRBV2, with 11 bases lining up with TRBD1. The CDR3 contains 13 residues. Germline CDR1 is SNHLY and CDR2 is FYNNEI. V was pared by 6 bases and J by 7 bases, with 2 bases of the junction left unmatched. CDR3 nucleotide sequence: TGTGCCAGCAGCGGGACAGGGGGACAGCCCCAGCATTTT. As protein: CASSGTGGQPQHF.

The chain employs TRBV11-2 and TRBJ1-3; D is possibly TRBD1 (6 bases). Trimming shortened V by 0 bases and J by 7 bases, and 13 bases separated the two germline ends. Germline V gene data show CDR1 as SGHAT and CDR2 as FQNNGV. There are 15 residues in the CDR3. The CDR3 bases are TGTGCCAGCAGCTTAGAGAACCAGGGGTTCAACACCATATATTTT. It yields the protein CASSLENQGFNTIYF.

The rearrangement joins TRBV5-4 to TRBJ2-5, with TRBD2 as a possible D gene (6 bases). The CDR3 has 13 residues. Germline CDR1 SGHNT, CDR2 YYREEE (reference sequence). V shed 0 bases and J shed 5 bases, with 8 bases lying between them. In nucleotides, the CDR3 is TGTGCCAGCAGCTTGGGGGAGGTTGAGACCCAGTACTTC. Its protein product is CASSLGEVETQYF.

This sequence joins TRBV6-1 and TRBJ1-2; tentative D call: TRBD1 (5 bases). Germline assignment: CDR1 MNHNS and CDR2 SASEGT. Deletions cut 0 bases from V and 4 bases from J, with 12 bases between. The CDR3 is made up of 15 amino acids. CDR3 in DNA: TGTGCCAGCAGTGAAGCTAGGAGGGGCAGCTATGGCTACACCTTC. It is translated as CASSEARRGSYGYTF.

The chain uses TRBV18 and TRBJ2-1; D ambiguous. The CDR3 loop spans 15 amino acids. V dropped 0 bases and J dropped 10 bases, with 16 bases sitting between them. CDR1 and CDR2 from the germline V gene are KGHSH and LQKENI. The CDR3 loop is CASSPPSHPEGEQFF. The CDR3 DNA reads as TGTGCCAGCTCACCACCATCTCACCCCGAAGGAGAGCAGTTCTTC.

The genes are TRBV6-1 and TRBJ2-3; D gene unclear. Germline loops: CDR1 MNHNS, CDR2 SASEGT. CDR3 length: 11 residues. V shed 5 bases and J shed 5 bases, with 5 bases lying between them. The CDR3 loop is CASSLQDTQYF. CDR3 bases: TGTGCCAGCAGTTTGCAAGATACGCAGTATTTT.

This chain links TRBV18 with TRBJ2-5; possibly TRBD1 or TRBD2 for D (6 bases each). This CDR3 has 15 residues. Trimming shortened V by 1 base and J by 1 base, and 10 bases separated the two germline ends. CDR1 KGHSH and CDR2 LQKENI come from the germline V gene. This chain's CDR3 is CASSPQGGGQETQYF. The CDR3 DNA reads as TGTGCCAGCTCACCACAGGGGGGAGGCCAAGAGACCCAGTACTTC.

The chain combines TRBV7-2 with TRBJ1-5; a possible D gene is TRBD1 (5 bases). Germline CDR1 reads SGHTA; CDR2 reads FQGNSA. The length of the CDR3 is 13 residues. Trimming shortened V by 3 bases and J by 7 bases, and 10 bases separated the two germline ends. CDR3 protein: CASSFLGDQPQHF. The CDR3 DNA reads TGTGCCAGCAGCTTTTTAGGGGACCAGCCCCAGCATTTT. Drawing the rest from reference TRBV7-2 and TRBJ1-5, the complete variable domain is GAGVSQSPSNKVTEKGKDVELRCDPISGHTALYWYRQSLGQGLEFLIYFQGNSAPDKSGLPSDRFSAERTGGSVSTLTIQRTQQEDSAVYLCASSFLGDQPQHFGDGTRLSIL.

The gene calls are TRBV28 and TRBJ2-2; D remains ambiguous. The CDR3 has 13 amino acids. Trimming took 5 bases from V and 0 from J, leaving 4 bases between them. CDR1 MDHEN and CDR2 SYDVKM come from the germline V gene. CDR3: CASSGPNTGELFF. CDR3 nucleotide sequence: TGTGCCAGCAGTGGCCCGAACACCGGGGAGCTGTTTTTT.

With regard to this clone: This same CDR3 is encoded by further DNA sequences in the sample. This sequence joins TRBV6-5 and TRBJ2-7; D not certain. The CDR3 covers 12 residues. The germline V and J ends were trimmed by 6 bases and 0 bases, with 6 bases remaining between them. Germline V CDR1 and CDR2: MNHEY, SVGAGI. In DNA, the CDR3 is TGTGCCAGCAGCCCCAGCTCCTACGAGCAGTACTTC. Amino acids: CASSPSSYEQYF.

The chain links TRBV27 to TRBJ1-5, with 11 bases that match TRBD1. The CDR3 runs to 14 residues. With V trimmed by 5 bases and J by 9 bases, 6 bases remained unmatched. Germline CDR1 is MNHEY and CDR2 is SMNVEV (reference sequence). The CDR3 spells CASSITGTGGPQHF. As DNA, the CDR3 is TGTGCCAGCAGTATTACCGGGACAGGGGGGCCCCAGCATTTT.

This chain links TRBV6-5 with TRBJ1-3, with a possible D match to TRBD1 (5 bases). The CDR3 spans 13 residues. Germline CDR1 is MNHEY and CDR2 is SVGAGI. V shed 5 bases and J shed 0 bases, with 5 bases lying between them. CDR3 protein: CASSQGSGNTIYF. As DNA, the CDR3 is TGTGCCAGCAGTCAGGGCTCTGGAAACACCATATATTTT.

The genes are TRBV14 and TRBJ2-3, with D possibly being TRBD1 (5 bases). V was pared by 3 bases and J by 1 base, with 11 bases between. The CDR3 consists of 15 residues. The germline CDR1 and CDR2 sequences are SGHDN and FVKESK. CDR3 sequence (DNA): TGTGCCAGCAGCCAGAATCAGGGCGGCACAGATACGCAGTATTTT. The encoded protein is CASSQNQGGTDTQYF.

The chain is built from TRBV6-6 and TRBJ2-3; possibly TRBD1 for D (5 bases). V was pared by 6 bases and J by 2 bases, with 12 bases between. In germline, CDR1 is MNHNY, CDR2 SVGAGI (reference sequence). The CDR3 runs to 14 residues. The DNA for the CDR3 is TGTGCCAGCAGGAAAAGACAGACCACAGATACGCAGTATTTT. This encodes CASRKRQTTDTQYF.

The genes are TRBV27 and TRBJ1-1; D gene uncertain. Trimming took off 3 bases at V and 4 bases at J, with 12 bases between the two ends. CDR1 and CDR2 (germline): MNHEY, SMNVEV (reference sequence). The CDR3 spans 14 residues. CDR3 sequence (DNA): TGTGCCAGCAGTTTCATCCCGCTTTCCACTGAAGCTTTCTTT. This codes for CASSFIPLSTEAFF.

The chain combines TRBV29-1 with TRBJ2-5; 7 nucleotides match TRBD1. The V segment lost 8 bases and the J segment 3 bases; nucleotides outside the gene matches: 6. The germline CDR1 and CDR2 sequences are SQVTM and ANQGSEA. CDR3 length: 12 residues. The CDR3 nucleotides read TGCAGCATCGGACAGGCTGAAGAGACCCAGTACTTC. Amino acid sequence: CSIGQAEETQYF. Full variable domain (remainder filled in from reference TRBV29-1 and TRBJ2-5): SAVISQKPSRDICQRGTSLTIQCQVDSQVTMMFWYRQQPGQSLTLIATANQGSEATYESGFVIDKFPISRPNLTFSTLTVSNMSPEDSSIYLCSIGQAEETQYFGPGTRLLVL.

The V gene is TRBV11-2, the J gene TRBJ2-2; no clear D gene. Germline loops: CDR1 SGHAT, CDR2 FQNNGV. The CDR3 loop spans 13 amino acids. Trimming cost V 2 bases and J 3 bases, with 4 bases left between them. CDR3 sequence (DNA): TGTGCCAGCAGCTTACGGGACACCGGGGAGCTGTTTTTT. This encodes CASSLRDTGELFF.

The chain couples TRBV5-1 to TRBJ1-2; D is perhaps TRBD1 (5 bases). The CDR3 is 14 residues long. V lost 0 bases, J lost 7 bases, and 13 bases lay in between. Germline CDR1 SGHRS, CDR2 YFSETQ. The CDR3 DNA reads TGCGCCAGCAGCTTGGCCGGGAGGGGAGGTGGCTACACCTTC. Its protein is CASSLAGRGGGYTF.

This clone turned up a few times. The CDR3 sequence is CASSQTDRAYGYTF. CDR3 DNA sequence: TGTGCCAGCAGCCAAACCGACCGGGCCTATGGCTACACCTTC. The chain joins TRBV5-6 to TRBJ1-2; D gene uncertain. The germline V gene has CDR1 SGHDT and CDR2 YYEEEE. The CDR3 loop spans 14 amino acids. Deletions cut 4 bases from V and 4 bases from J, with 14 bases between.

This chain connects TRBV5-5 to TRBJ1-6; unclear D gene. V lost 4 bases, J lost 0 bases, and 14 bases lay in between. Per germline, CDR1 SGHKS and CDR2 YYEKEE (reference sequence). CDR3 length: 17 residues. CDR3 DNA sequence: TGTGCCAGCAGCCGCGCACTAGAAAGCTCCTATAATTCACCCCTCCACTTT. Translation: CASSRALESSYNSPLHF.

This rearrangement joins TRBV9 to TRBJ2-3; 8 bases are a match to TRBD1. Germline assignment: CDR1 SGDLS and CDR2 YYNGEE. The CDR3 totals 18 residues. With V trimmed by 4 bases and J by 0 bases, 13 bases remained unmatched. The CDR3 nucleotides read TGTGCCAGCAGCCCTCTCCAGGACAGGGTGTCTAGCACAGATACGCAGTATTTT. Residues: CASSPLQDRVSSTDTQYF.

The chain recombines TRBV5-6 with TRBJ1-1, with D maybe TRBD1 (6 bases). Trimming pared 0 bases from V and 9 bases from J, leaving 12 bases between. CDR3 size: 13 residues. From germline, CDR1 is SGHDT and CDR2 YYEEEE. The DNA for the CDR3 is TGTGCCAGCAGCTTGGCGAAGGGGGTACAAGCTTTCTTT. Translated: CASSLAKGVQAFF. The complete variable domain, with remaining parts taken from reference TRBV5-6 and TRBJ1-1, reads DAGVTQSPTHLIKTRGQQVTLRCSPKSGHDTVSWYQQALGQGPQFIFQYYEEEERQRGNFPDRFSGHQFPNYSSELNVNALLLGDSALYLCASSLAKGVQAFFGQGTRLTVV.

The rearrangement joins TRBV7-2 to TRBJ2-5; no reliable D call. V shed 1 base and J shed 2 bases, with 8 bases lying between them. The CDR3 has 14 amino acids. CDR1 is SGHTA, CDR2 FQGNSA, per germline. The CDR3 is CASSLVTSQETQYF. The CDR3 DNA is TGTGCCAGCAGCTTAGTGACGTCGCAAGAGACCCAGTACTTC.

The chain links TRBV30 to TRBJ1-6; D is possibly TRBD1 (6 bases). Germline CDR1 and CDR2: GTSNPN and SVGIG (reference sequence). The CDR3 is made up of 14 amino acids. Trimming removed 3 bases from V and 10 bases from J, with 16 bases in between. In DNA, the CDR3 is TGTGCCTGGAGATTCGCAGGGGAGGGATCACCCCTCCACTTT. Protein: CAWRFAGEGSPLHF.

The chain uses TRBV9 and TRBJ1-5; TRBD1 might be the D (6 bases). This CDR3 is built from 14 residues. Germline V gives CDR1 SGDLS, CDR2 YYNGEE. The germline V and J ends were trimmed by 3 bases and 7 bases, with 14 bases remaining between them. The CDR3 DNA reads as TGTGCCAGCAGCGAGGGGGGGGAAGAGCAGCCCCAGCATTTT. Residues: CASSEGGEEQPQHF.

J is TRBJ1-1 and V is TRBV18, with D tentatively TRBD1 (6 bases). CDR3 length: 15 amino acids. V was pared by 6 bases and J by 0 bases, with 14 bases between. Germline V gene lookup returns CDR1 KGHSH and CDR2 LQKENI. The CDR3 protein is CASSLTGMMNTEAFF. The CDR3 DNA sequence: TGTGCCAGCTCGCTTACAGGGATGATGAACACTGAAGCTTTCTTT.

The chain recombines TRBV1 with TRBJ2-1; the table's TRBD2 call for D was not verified on the DNA. TRBV1 is labeled a pseudogene. The length of the CDR3 is 17 residues. CDR3 amino acids: CTSSQDMRRGGLNEQFF. The CDR3 nucleotides read TGCACCAGCAGCCAAGATATGCGGCGGGGGGGCCTCAATGAGCAGTTCTTC.

The sample holds a few counts of this clone. The CDR3 coding sequence is TGTGCCAGCTCACCACCCTTTCTAGGAAACACCATATATTTT. Translating gives CASSPPFLGNTIYF. The chain is built from TRBV18 and TRBJ1-3; D is unresolved. Between the trimmed V and J ends, which lost 0 bases and 4 bases, there was a span of 7 bases. CDR3 length: 14 residues. Germline CDR1 KGHSH, CDR2 LQKENI. Looking up the rest from reference TRBV18 and TRBJ1-3 gives the full variable domain: NAGVMQNPRHLVRRRGQEARLRCSPMKGHSHVYWYRQLPEEGLKFMVYLQKENIIDESGMPKERFSAEFPKEGPSILRIQQVVRGDSAAYFCASSPPFLGNTIYFGEGSWLTVV.

The CDR3 sequence is CASIRGQFSGANVLTF. The CDR3 nucleotides are TGTGCCAGCATCCGGGGCCAATTCTCTGGGGCCAACGTCCTGACTTTC. The chain employs TRBV5-6 and TRBJ2-6; TRBD1 or TRBD2 may be the D gene (5 bases each). This CDR3 is 16 amino acids long. Trimming cost V 6 bases and J 0 bases, with 13 bases left between them. Germline V gives CDR1 SGHDT, CDR2 YYEEEE.

The chain is built from TRBV4-2 and TRBJ1-4; D possibly corresponds to TRBD1 (6 bases). The V end was cut by 3 bases, the J end by 10 bases, with 18 bases between. The CDR3 loop spans 15 amino acids. The V gene's germline CDR1 is LGHNA and CDR2 YNFKEQ. CDR3 nucleotides: TGTGCCAGCAGCCAGGACCGGGGGGCAGGTTTAAAACTGTTTTTT. Protein: CASSQDRGAGLKLFF.

This chain uses TRBV27 with TRBJ2-2; either TRBD1 or TRBD2 may supply D (6 bases each). The CDR3 length is 15 residues. With 5 bases removed from V and 4 bases from J, the gap between germline ends came to 14 bases. Per the germline V gene, CDR1 is MNHEY and CDR2 is SMNVEV (reference sequence). The CDR3 DNA follows: TGTGCCAGCAGTACCCCCGGGGGCTCCACCGGGGAGCTGTTTTTT. It is translated as CASSTPGGSTGELFF.

This clone was observed a single time. The V gene is TRBV19, the J gene TRBJ2-3, with D perhaps matching TRBD1 (6 bases). The germline gives CDR1 LNHDA, CDR2 SQIVND (reference sequence). The CDR3 totals 15 residues. V was pared by 3 bases and J by 7 bases, with 17 bases between. This CDR3 is CASSIFHRALYTQYF. In nucleotides, the CDR3 is TGTGCCAGTAGTATCTTCCACAGGGCCTTATATACGCAGTATTTT. Looking up the rest from reference TRBV19 and TRBJ2-3 gives the full variable domain: DGGITQSPKYLFRKEGQNVTLSCEQNLNHDAMYWYRQDPGQGLRLIYYSQIVNDFQKGDIAEGYSVSREKKESFPLTVTSAQKNPTAFYLCASSIFHRALYTQYFGPGTRLTVL.